This record concerns one TCR beta chain sequence. Antigen specificity is unknown. MiXCR was run by TCRdb on the 5' RACE reads, yielding one entry per CDR3 protein. Of under 700,000 distinct CDR3 sequences listed, around 21% are singletons. This specimen belongs to a study of T-cell memory formation after mild COVID-19. The study's findings and limits: Detection of some responders pre-infection suggested pre-existing cross-reactive memory T cells participated.

This CDR3 is built from 15 residues. Germline loops: CDR1 LGHDT, CDR2 YNNKEL (reference sequence). With 4 bases removed from V and 3 bases from J, the gap between germline ends came to 12 bases. Sequencing was done on a sample of PBMCs or a T cell subset sorted from them (not recorded which). The source is an adult woman who had mild COVID-19 (a few samples of this study predate the infection). Cell type and time point are not known. The chain combines TRBV3-1 with TRBJ2-2, with a tentative D call TRBD2 (6 bases). CDR3: CASSRGTGDTGELFF. CDR3 nucleotide sequence: TGTGCCAGCAGCCGCGGGACTGGGGACACCGGGGAGCTGTTTTTT.